A selection of T cell receptor beta chains follows, all from one sample in a study of T cells after yellow fever vaccination. TCRdb re-called the 5' RACE reads with MiXCR, one entry per CDR3 protein. The data show 350,000 or so distinct CDR3 sequences, roughly 8.4% seen once. The sample consisted of PBMCs, taken about 49 days after the first yellow fever vaccination. The receptors come from a man between 18 and 29 years old who received the YFV17D yellow fever vaccine. The CDR3 runs from the conserved cysteine through the conserved F or W. A D gene is named only where the DNA matches it firmly. Where a row states a size, it is once, few, many or the class of an expanded clone; other rows omit it.

TRBJ1-1	TRBD1	TRBV19	few	TGTGCCAGTAAGGACAGGGACACTGAAGCTTTCTTT	CASKDRDTEAFF
TRBJ2-1	TRBD1	TRBV29-1	few	TGCAGCGTCACGAGACAGGGGACCCTCCACAATGAGCAGTTCTTC	CSVTRQGTLHNEQFF
TRBJ1-5	NA	TRBV7-2	NA	TGTGCCAGCAGCTTATTGAGGCAGGGGCCCACACCCCAGCATTTT	CASSLLRQGPTPQHF
TRBJ1-1	NA	TRBV20-1	many	TGCAGTGCTAGGCGGACTGAAGCTTTCTTT	CSARRTEAFF
TRBJ2-3	TRBD2	TRBV7-2	NA	TGTGCCAGCAGCACCCGGACTAGCGGGGGGACAACAGATACGCAGTATTTT	CASSTRTSGGTTDTQYF
TRBJ1-1	NA	TRBV7-8	NA	TGTGCCAGCAGCTTAGGGAAGGCGAACACTGAAGCTTTCTTT	CASSLGKANTEAFF
TRBJ2-2	NA	TRBV7-9	many	TGTGCCAGCAGCTTAATCCCGGCCTGGAACACCGGGGAGCTGTTTTTT	CASSLIPAWNTGELFF
TRBJ1-4	NA	TRBV18	NA	TGTGCCAGCTCACGGGCAGCGGTTGAAAAACTGTTTTTT	CASSRAAVEKLFF
TRBJ1-1	NA	TRBV20-1	few	TGCAGGGGGGGAGGGGTGTACACTGAAGCTTTCTTT	CRGGGVYTEAFF
TRBJ2-4	NA	TRBV18	few	TGTGCCAGCTCCCGGCCGGTGTCCAAAAACATTCAGTACTTC	CASSRPVSKNIQYF
TRBJ1-3	NA	TRBV7-8	NA	TGTGCCAGCAGCTTAGCCACCTACTCTGGAAACACCATATATTTT	CASSLATYSGNTIYF
TRBJ1-1	TRBD1	TRBV7-2	few	TGTGCCAGCAGCTTAACCGGGACAGGGGCCACTGAAGCTTTCTTT	CASSLTGTGATEAFF
TRBJ2-3	TRBD2	TRBV4-2	few	TGTGCCAGCAGCCCAGGACTAGCGGGGGATAGAGATACGCAGTATTTT	CASSPGLAGDRDTQYF
TRBJ1-2	NA	TRBV25-1	few	TGTGCCAGCAATACCGGGGACTATGGCTACACCTTC	CASNTGDYGYTF
TRBJ2-7	NA	TRBV7-2	NA	TGTGCCAGCAGCCCCCTGGACCCAACACTACGATACTACGAGCAGTACTTC	CASSPLDPTLRYYEQYF
TRBJ1-5	NA	TRBV5-8	once	TGTGCCAGCAGCTCGGGGACAAATCAGCCCCAGCATTTT	CASSSGTNQPQHF
TRBJ2-7	TRBD1	TRBV14	few	TGTGCCAGCAGTTATTACAGGGGGCCCTACGAGCAGTACTTC	CASSYYRGPYEQYF
TRBJ2-2	TRBD1	TRBV5-6	many	TGTGCCAGCAGCTTGCCCGGACAGGGGGCCGGGGAGCTGTTTTTT	CASSLPGQGAGELFF
TRBJ1-6	NA	TRBV7-6	many	TGTGCCAGCAGCTTAGAGGTTGGGCCGGGCTCACCCCTCCACTTT	CASSLEVGPGSPLHF
TRBJ2-7	NA	TRBV4-1	NA	TGCGCCAGCAGCCAAAATAACAGGGACGAGCAGTACTTC	CASSQNNRDEQYF
TRBJ2-2	TRBD2	TRBV6-2/TRBV6-3	many	TGTGCCAGCAGTTCCCCGCGTGGCTCCCGGGGGGGCCCGGGGGAGCTGTTTTTT	CASSSPRGSRGGPGELFF
TRBJ1-2	TRBD1	TRBV5-1	NA	TGCGCCAGCAGCCCTGCGGGGACAGGGGGCATTCGTGGCTACACCTTC	CASSPAGTGGIRGYTF
TRBJ2-3	NA	TRBV6-5	NA	TGTGCCAGCAGTTACTCAGGGACGGGCCCCGATACGCAGTATTTT	CASSYSGTGPDTQYF
TRBJ2-3	NA	TRBV25-1	NA	TGTGCCAGCAGTAACCTAGCGTTGGGGATAGATACGCAGTATTTT	CASSNLALGIDTQYF
TRBJ1-1	NA	TRBV9	NA	TGTGCCAGCAGCGTGGGGAAGGGGCTCGTAACTGAAGCTTTCTTT	CASSVGKGLVTEAFF
TRBJ1-5	NA	TRBV20-1	few	TGCAGTGCTCAGGACCTAACTGCGATAGGGCCCCAGCATTTT	CSAQDLTAIGPQHF
TRBJ1-1	NA	TRBV3-1	few	TGTGCCAGCAGCCAAGCTCTACAGGGATTCACTGAAGCTTTCTTT	CASSQALQGFTEAFF
TRBJ2-3	TRBD1	TRBV20-1	NA	TGCGGTGCTTACAACAGGGGTGGTGCAGATACGCAGTATTTT	CGAYNRGGADTQYF
TRBJ2-5	NA	TRBV6-2/TRBV6-3	few	TGTGCCAGCAGCCGCCAAGGAAAAGACCAAGAGACCCAGTACTTC	CASSRQGKDQETQYF
TRBJ2-4	TRBD2	TRBV5-1	many	TGCGCCAGCAGCTGGAAGAATCCGGGACTAGCGGGGGCCCGAGGAAACATTCAGTACTTC	CASSWKNPGLAGARGNIQYF
TRBJ2-1	TRBD2	TRBV12-3/TRBV12-4	NA	TGTGCCAGCAGTTTATCGCGGGGGGGCCGCAGTGAGCAGTTCTTC	CASSLSRGGRSEQFF
TRBJ1-1	TRBD1	TRBV5-1	NA	TGCGCCAGCAGCTTGGAGGGACAGCCGAACACTGAAGCTTTCTTT	CASSLEGQPNTEAFF
TRBJ2-7	NA	TRBV9	few	TGTGCCAGCAGCGGGGATACCCTCTACGAGCAGTACTTC	CASSGDTLYEQYF
TRBJ2-7	NA	TRBV12-3/TRBV12-4	many	TGTGCCAGCAGTTTAAGGACCTCTGGAGGGGGCTCCTACGAGCAGTACTTC	CASSLRTSGGGSYEQYF
TRBJ2-4	NA	TRBV6-1	NA	TGTGCCAGCAGTGCCAACTCCTTAGCCAAAAACATTCAGTACTTC	CASSANSLAKNIQYF
TRBJ2-5	NA	TRBV5-1	many	TGTGCCAGCAGCTTAGCAGGGACAGAGACCCAGTACTTC	CASSLAGTETQYF